Shown below are 2 T cell receptor beta chains from a single sample sequenced in a study of T cell responses to AZD1222 COVID-19 vaccine (dated by TCRdb to the early 2020s). Receptor amplification or capture employed the immunoSEQ multiplex PCR assay. TCRdb mirrors the immuneACCESS table, restricted to in-frame sequences. Some clones are absent from its copies; in checked studies, under half trace to an unresolved V gene, and the reason for the others is unknown. Within this sample are fewer than 120,000 clones, with about 94% of them counted one time only. The ten largest clones represent roughly 3.1% of the sample. The time point label, as the study defines it: about 28 days (+/-7) after the second vaccine dose. The sequencing here drew on peripheral blood, taken 28 days after the second AZD1222 dose. The source of these receptors is an adult who received the AZD1222 COVID-19 vaccine.

As regards this clone: This specimen includes other DNA sequences encoding the same CDR3. The V and J genes are TRBV15 and TRBJ1-1; D is unresolved. Germline lookup yields CDR1 LNHNV and CDR2 YYDKDF (reference sequence). Trimming cost V 1 base and J 0 bases, with 3 bases left between them. CDR3 length: 13 amino acids. CDR3 residues: CATSRGVNTEAFF. CDR3 coding DNA: TGTGCCACCAGCAGAGGGGTGAACACTGAAGCTTTCTTT.

The CDR3 sequence: CASSEDQSGVVYEQYF. The CDR3, as DNA: TGTGCCAGCAGTGAAGATCAATCGGGAGTAGTCTACGAGCAGTACTTC. This chain uses TRBV2 with TRBJ2-7, with a possible D match to TRBD2 (6 bases). Looked up from germline, CDR1 is SNHLY and CDR2 is FYNNEI. Trimming removed 1 base from V and 3 bases from J, with 16 bases in between. This CDR3 spans 16 amino acids.